One and the same sample provided the 7 T cell receptor beta chains below, sequenced in a study of blood T cell repertoires in COVID-19. The repertoire was sequenced with immunoSEQ multiplex PCR; TCRdb's copy has only in-frame clones and lacks some. The sample includes approximately 170,000 clones, 70% to 85% of them seen just once. Sequencing was performed on peripheral blood. Receptors were obtained from an older man with COVID-19, enrolled during active disease.

This rearrangement joins TRBV2 to TRBJ2-3, with 8 nucleotides matching TRBD2. With V trimmed by 6 bases and J by 1 base, 9 bases remained unmatched. CDR3 size: 16 residues. From germline, CDR1 is SNHLY and CDR2 FYNNEI. CDR3 amino acids: CASRPGTSLGTDTQYF. CDR3 sequence (DNA): TGTGCCAGCAGACCCGGGACTAGTCTGGGCACAGATACGCAGTATTTT.

J is TRBJ2-7 and V is TRBV3-1 (or the pseudogene TRBV3-2); TRBD2 matches at 7 bases. Looked up from germline, CDR1 is LGHDT and CDR2 is YNNKEL (reference sequence). V shed 4 bases, J shed 2 bases, and the junction held 8 bases outside the gene matches. The CDR3 contains 15 residues. CDR3 DNA: TGTGCCAGCAGCCCCCGGGGAGGGGCACCCTACGAGCAGTACTTC. Its protein product is CASSPRGGAPYEQYF.

This rearrangement joins TRBV6-6 to TRBJ1-1; D call uncertain. This CDR3 spans 13 amino acids. Deletions cut 2 bases from V and 4 bases from J, with 8 bases between. The germline CDR1 and CDR2 sequences are MNHNY and SVGAGI (reference sequence). The CDR3, as DNA: TGTGCCAGCAGTTACCTAGAGGGCACTGAAGCTTTCTTT. This gives the protein CASSYLEGTEAFF.

The CDR3 is CASSLEVGREKLFF. Here the CDR3 DNA reads TGCGCCAGCAGCTTGGAGGTCGGGAGGGAAAAACTGTTTTTT. This chain uses TRBV5-1 with TRBJ1-4, with D unclear. V lost 0 bases, J lost 8 bases, and 11 bases lay in between. The CDR3 consists of 14 residues. Germline V gene sequence: CDR1 SGHRS, CDR2 YFSETQ.

V usage is TRBV19 and J usage is TRBJ1-5; tentatively, D is TRBD1 (6 bases). Germline V gene sequence: CDR1 LNHDA, CDR2 SQIVND (reference sequence). The germline V and J ends were trimmed by 7 bases and 0 bases, with 16 bases remaining between them. The CDR3 runs 16 residues. The CDR3 is CASTPRGRGSNQPQHF. The CDR3, as DNA: TGTGCCAGTACCCCCCGGGGCAGGGGTAGCAATCAGCCCCAGCATTTT.

The chain links TRBV12-5 to TRBJ1-5, with 7 positions matching TRBD1. This CDR3 is 16 amino acids long. Unmatched junction bases numbered 6, after V lost 2 bases and J lost 2 bases. The germline V gene encodes CDR1 LGHNT and CDR2 FRNRAP. CDR3 bases: TGTGCTAGTGGTTTGCAGACAGGGCGGGGCAATCAGCCCCAGCATTTT. It yields the protein CASGLQTGRGNQPQHF.

The rearrangement uses TRBV7-9 and TRBJ2-7, with a weak D call TRBD1 (6 bases). Germline V CDR1 and CDR2: SEHNR, FQNEAQ (reference sequence). The ends were cut back, 5 bases at V and 2 bases at J, with 19 bases in the middle. CDR3 size: 16 residues. CDR3 in DNA: TGTGCCAGCAGCCCAGTCGTCGCAGGGGATGCCTACGAGCAGTACTTC. Encoded protein: CASSPVVAGDAYEQYF.